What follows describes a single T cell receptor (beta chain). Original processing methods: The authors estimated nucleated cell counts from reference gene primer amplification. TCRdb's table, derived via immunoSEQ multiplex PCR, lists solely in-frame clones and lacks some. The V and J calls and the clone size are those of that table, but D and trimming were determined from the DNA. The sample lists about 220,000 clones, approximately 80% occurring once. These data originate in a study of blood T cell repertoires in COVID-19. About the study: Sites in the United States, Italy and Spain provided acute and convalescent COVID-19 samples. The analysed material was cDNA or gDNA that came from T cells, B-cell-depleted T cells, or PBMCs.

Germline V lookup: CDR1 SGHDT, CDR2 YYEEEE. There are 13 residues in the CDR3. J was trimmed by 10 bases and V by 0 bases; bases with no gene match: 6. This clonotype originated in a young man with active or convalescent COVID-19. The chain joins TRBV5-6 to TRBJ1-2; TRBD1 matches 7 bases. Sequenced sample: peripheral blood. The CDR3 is CASSLAGTDFYTF. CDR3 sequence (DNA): TGTGCCAGCAGCTTGGCCGGGACAGACTTCTACACCTTC.